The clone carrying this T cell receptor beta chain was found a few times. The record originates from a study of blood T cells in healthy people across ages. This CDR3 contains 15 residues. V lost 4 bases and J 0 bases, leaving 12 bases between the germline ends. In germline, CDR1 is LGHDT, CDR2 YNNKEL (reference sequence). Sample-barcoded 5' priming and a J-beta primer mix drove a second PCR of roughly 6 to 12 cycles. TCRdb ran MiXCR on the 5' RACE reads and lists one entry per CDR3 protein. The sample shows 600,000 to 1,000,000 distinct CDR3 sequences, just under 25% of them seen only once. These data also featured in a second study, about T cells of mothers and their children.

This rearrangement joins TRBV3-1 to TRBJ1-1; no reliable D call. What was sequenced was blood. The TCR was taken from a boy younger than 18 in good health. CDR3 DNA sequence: TGTGCCAGCAGCCCCCTGAAGGGCGTGAACACTGAAGCTTTCTTT. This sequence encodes CASSPLKGVNTEAFF.